This TCR beta chain came from a study of blood T cells in healthy people across ages. The CDR3 sequence is 16 residues long. V lost 1 base and J 0 bases, leaving 13 bases between the germline ends. A sample-barcoded 5' primer and a J-beta primer mix were used in a second PCR of about 7 to 12 cycles. Each CDR3 protein gets one entry after TCRdb re-called the 5' RACE reads with MiXCR. The sample lists roughly 1.6 million distinct CDR3 sequences, almost 35% occurring once. The clonotype comes from a woman aged 25 to 39 in good health. The specimen was blood. V usage is TRBV12-3 or TRBV12-4 and J usage is TRBJ2-7; D gene ambiguous. The CDR3 DNA reads as TGTGCCAGCAGTTTAGACGGCGGCACCGGCTCCTACGAGCAGTACTTC. Translation gives CASSLDGGTGSYEQYF.